These 30 T cell receptor beta chains share one sample of origin, sequenced in a study of blood T cell repertoires in COVID-19. Data came from immunoSEQ multiplex PCR; TCRdb stores just in-frame clones and leaves some out. The sample holds about 40,000 clones, about 88% seen once. The specimen sequenced was peripheral blood. The receptors were sampled from a man aged 50 or older in a cohort sampled during active COVID-19.

The V call is TRBV13, the J call TRBJ2-2, with a tentative D call TRBD2 (6 bases). Germline CDR1 PRHDT, CDR2 FYEKMQ (reference sequence). The CDR3 spans 16 residues. Deletions cut 7 bases from V and 2 bases from J, with 17 bases between. As DNA, the CDR3 is TGTGCCAGCAACCCTCGAGGGGAGGATAACACCGGGGAGCTGTTTTTT. It encodes CASNPRGEDNTGELFF.

V is TRBV27 and J is TRBJ2-1, with D possibly being TRBD2 (5 bases). V lost 7 bases to trimming and J lost 8 bases, with 15 bases between them. The CDR3 loop spans 13 amino acids. Germline V gene data show CDR1 as MNHEY and CDR2 as SMNVEV (reference sequence). The CDR3 bases are TGTGCCAGCACCCTACGCCGAGGGTATGAGCAGTTCTTC. Its protein is CASTLRRGYEQFF.

The J gene is TRBJ2-2, the V gene TRBV11-3; weak D call: TRBD2 (6 bases). Germline loops: CDR1 SGHNT, CDR2 YENEEA. The CDR3 spans 15 residues. V was shortened by 0 bases and J by 7 bases, with 12 bases between the two germline ends. CDR3 DNA: TGTGCCAGCAGCTTAGATCTTAGCGGCGACGGGGAGCTGTTTTTT. Its translation: CASSLDLSGDGELFF.

The CDR3 sequence is CASTLIGAHTGELFF. Written as DNA, the CDR3 is TGTGCCAGTACCCTGATTGGGGCCCACACCGGGGAGCTGTTTTTT. The genes are TRBV19 and TRBJ2-2; D possibly corresponds to TRBD1 (5 bases). The CDR3 extends over 15 amino acids. Trimming shortened V by 7 bases and J by 3 bases, and 15 bases separated the two germline ends. Per the germline V gene, CDR1 is LNHDA and CDR2 is SQIVND (reference sequence).

This chain joins TRBV5-1 and TRBJ2-1; 16 nucleotides line up with TRBD2. Germline V CDR1 and CDR2: SGHRS, YFSETQ. The CDR3 covers 19 residues. V shed 0 bases and J 13 bases; nucleotides not matched to a gene: 16. The CDR3 sequence is CASSLDSPGTSGGAPRQFF. Written as DNA, the CDR3 is TGCGCCAGCAGCTTGGATTCTCCCGGGACTAGCGGGGGGGCTCCCCGTCAGTTCTTC.

The chain links TRBV24-1 to TRBJ2-5, with TRBD2 identical over 9 bases. With V trimmed by 3 bases and J by 3 bases, 1 base remained unmatched. The length of the CDR3 is 14 residues. Germline values: CDR1 KGHDR, CDR2 SFDVKD. CDR3 in amino acids: CATSDRLAEETQYF. The CDR3 DNA reads TGTGCCACCAGTGATCGACTAGCGGAAGAGACCCAGTACTTC.

J is TRBJ1-4 and V is TRBV24-1; 7 bases map to TRBD1. The V segment lost 2 bases and the J segment 8 bases; nucleotides outside the gene matches: 7. The germline CDR1 and CDR2 sequences are KGHDR and SFDVKD. This CDR3 spans 15 amino acids. This CDR3 reads CATSDSTGEPEKLFF. Written as DNA, the CDR3 is TGTGCCACCAGTGATTCCACAGGGGAACCGGAAAAACTGTTTTTT.

The chain uses TRBV30 and TRBJ1-2; 11 bases align to TRBD1. The germline V gene has CDR1 GTSNPN and CDR2 SVGIG (reference sequence). The CDR3 loop spans 14 amino acids. Trimming took 3 bases from V and 4 from J; bases not matched to a gene: 4. The CDR3 spells CAWSFGTGGYGYTF. The CDR3 bases are TGTGCCTGGAGCTTCGGGACAGGGGGCTATGGCTACACCTTC. Variable domain in full (rest from reference TRBV30 and TRBJ1-2): SQTIHQWPATLVQPVGSPLSLECTVEGTSNPNLYWYRQAAGRGLQLLFYSVGIGQISSEVPQNLSASRPQDRQFILSSKKLLLSDSGFYLCAWSFGTGGYGYTFGSGTRLTVV.

The chain recombines TRBV6-9 with TRBJ2-7; 7 positions match TRBD2. V was pared by 6 bases and J by 7 bases, with 24 bases of the junction left unmatched. This CDR3 has 18 residues. CDR1 is MNHGY and CDR2 is SVAAGI in the germline V gene. The CDR3 sequence: CASSPGEAGSFPRREQYF. CDR3 DNA sequence: TGTGCCAGCAGCCCCGGGGAAGCGGGGAGCTTCCCTCGGAGGGAGCAGTACTTC.

The genes are TRBV29-1 and TRBJ1-5; 10 bases map to TRBD1. The CDR3 runs to 14 residues. The germline V gene encodes CDR1 SQVTM and CDR2 ANQGSEA. V shed 5 bases, J shed 9 bases, and the junction held 10 bases outside the gene matches. Here the CDR3 DNA reads TGCAGCGTTCTACCGGGACAGGGGTCCGGGCCCCAGCATTTT. Translating it yields CSVLPGQGSGPQHF.

The rearrangement joins TRBV10-3 to TRBJ2-3; a possible D gene is TRBD2 (5 bases). Germline V gene sequence: CDR1 ENHRY, CDR2 SYGVKD. The CDR3 extends over 13 amino acids. The V gene lost 8 bases and the J gene lost 1 base, with 10 bases spanning the gap. In nucleotides, the CDR3 is TGTGCCATCGCACTAGAGGGCACAGATACGCAGTATTTT. This translates into CAIALEGTDTQYF.

This clone was picked up one time. The chain is built from TRBV6-2 or TRBV6-3 and TRBJ1-2, with 9 positions matching TRBD1. The trim removed 5 bases at V and 5 bases at J, leaving 3 bases unmatched. The CDR3 spans 13 residues. CDR1 MNHEY and CDR2 SVGEGT come from the germline V gene. The CDR3 is CASSGGQGYGYTF. In DNA, the CDR3 is TGTGCCAGCAGTGGGGGACAGGGTTATGGCTACACCTTC.

This clone was detected many times. The chain carries TRBV25-1 and TRBJ1-2, with 7 bases that match TRBD1. Germline CDR1 is MGHDK and CDR2 is SYGVNS. This CDR3 comprises 12 residues. CDR3 DNA sequence: TGTGCGTCTGGGACAGATCGGTATGGCTACACCTTC. Its translation: CASGTDRYGYTF.

This chain connects TRBV6-5 to TRBJ1-6; D unresolved. In germline, CDR1 is MNHEY, CDR2 SVGAGI. Trimming cost V 6 bases and J 10 bases, with 13 bases left between them. The CDR3 contains 13 residues. The DNA of the CDR3 is TGTGCCAGCAGATACACACACGCCTCACCCCTCCACTTT. Translated: CASRYTHASPLHF.

The chain recombines TRBV13 with TRBJ2-5; TRBD1 might be the D (6 bases). Germline V gene lookup returns CDR1 PRHDT and CDR2 FYEKMQ (reference sequence). The CDR3 runs 15 residues. V dropped 5 bases and J dropped 5 bases, with 18 bases sitting between them. This CDR3 reads CASSKRAGAEETQYF. CDR3 coding DNA: TGTGCCAGCAGCAAAAGGGCAGGGGCCGAGGAGACCCAGTACTTC.

The chain combines TRBV3-1 (or the pseudogene TRBV3-2) with TRBJ2-7; TRBD1 agrees at 9 bases. The CDR3 extends over 14 amino acids. Germline V gene lookup returns CDR1 LGHDT and CDR2 YNNKEL (reference sequence). Trimming took 4 bases from V and 4 from J; bases not matched to a gene: 5. The CDR3 DNA is TGTGCCAGCAGCCCCCAGACAGGGGGGTACGAGCAGTACTTC. The encoded protein is CASSPQTGGYEQYF.

In this sample, this clone turned up once. J is TRBJ2-3 and V is TRBV6-6; TRBD2 matches at 10 bases. CDR1 is MNHNY and CDR2 is SVGAGI in the germline V gene (reference sequence). This CDR3 has 16 amino acids. V dropped 5 bases and J dropped 2; count of bases not matched to a gene: 7. The CDR3 nucleotides are TGTGCCAGCAGTGGTCAAGCGGGAGGGCCCACAGATACGCAGTATTTT. Protein: CASSGQAGGPTDTQYF.

The chain carries TRBV14 and TRBJ2-7; 11 bases fit TRBD2. CDR3 length equals 19 residues. CDR1 is SGHDN, CDR2 FVKESK, per germline. V trimming: 1 base; J trimming: 3 bases; junction bases outside the gene matches: 14. The CDR3 sequence: CASSQALKGLAELFYEQYV. The CDR3 coding sequence is TGTGCCAGCAGCCAAGCTCTGAAGGGACTAGCGGAGCTATTCTACGAGCAGTACGTC.

Only a few counts were recorded for this clone. The V call is TRBV18, the J call TRBJ2-7, with 9 bases fitting TRBD1. The germline gives CDR1 KGHSH, CDR2 LQKENI. The length of the CDR3 is 14 residues. J was trimmed by 4 bases and V by 2 bases; bases with no gene match: 3. The CDR3 nucleotides are TGTGCCAGCTCACCAGGGACAGGGTCGTACGAGCAGTACGTC. Protein: CASSPGTGSYEQYV.

This CDR3 reads CASSLSRGRTEAFF. The CDR3 DNA sequence: TGTGCCAGCAGTTTATCGCGGGGGCGAACTGAAGCTTTCTTT. The V gene is TRBV27, the J gene TRBJ1-1, with TRBD1 as a possible D gene (6 bases). The CDR3 totals 14 residues. Germline values: CDR1 MNHEY, CDR2 SMNVEV (reference sequence). The germline V and J ends were trimmed by 0 bases and 5 bases, with 10 bases remaining between them.

V usage is TRBV9 and J usage is TRBJ1-6; TRBD1 matches at 8 bases. The germline V gene has CDR1 SGDLS and CDR2 YYNGEE. The CDR3 is made up of 15 amino acids. Trimming at V came to 1 base and at J to 6 bases, leaving 3 bases not matched to a gene. This chain's CDR3 is CASSVQGAPNSPLHF. CDR3 DNA sequence: TGTGCCAGCAGCGTACAGGGGGCCCCTAATTCACCCCTCCACTTT.

The chain has TRBV4-1 and TRBJ1-1, with D uncertain. V lost 2 bases and J lost 3, with 13 bases in between. This CDR3 contains 15 residues. Germline V gives CDR1 MGHRA, CDR2 YSYEKL. The CDR3 DNA reads TGCGCCAGCAGCCAACAACCTGACACGGACACTGAAGCTTTCTTT. Translated, it gives CASSQQPDTDTEAFF.

This chain uses TRBV4-3 with TRBJ2-5, with 9 bases fitting TRBD1. The CDR3 extends over 16 amino acids. CDR1 is LGHNA and CDR2 is YSLEER in the germline V gene. Trimming removed 0 bases from V and 5 bases from J; junction bases left unmatched: 7. The CDR3 protein is CASSQDLGQGVETQYF. The CDR3, as DNA: TGCGCCAGCAGCCAAGATTTGGGACAGGGTGTGGAGACCCAGTACTTC.

The CDR3 region has the DNA TGTGCCATCAGTGAGTCAAGACAGCCCACCGGGGAGCTGTTTTTT. It codes for CAISESRQPTGELFF. The chain combines TRBV10-3 with TRBJ2-2, with D possibly matching TRBD1 (5 bases). Deletions cut 0 bases from V and 4 bases from J, with 9 bases between. This CDR3 comprises 15 residues. Germline CDR1 reads ENHRY; CDR2 reads SYGVKD.

The rearrangement links TRBV13 to TRBJ1-5; no reliable D call. Germline loops: CDR1 PRHDT, CDR2 FYEKMQ (reference sequence). The CDR3 is 15 amino acids. V was shortened by 0 bases and J by 10 bases, with 16 bases between the two germline ends. The DNA for the CDR3 is TGTGCCAGCAGCTTAGGGGGCTTCCCATCTCGACCCCAGCATTTT. This encodes CASSLGGFPSRPQHF.

The J gene is TRBJ2-1, the V gene TRBV28; 12 bases align to TRBD2. V shed 6 bases and J 7 bases; nucleotides not matched to a gene: 10. This CDR3 comprises 16 residues. CDR1 MDHEN and CDR2 SYDVKM come from the germline V gene. The CDR3 DNA is TGTGCCAGCAGGCCTAGCGGGAGGGCGTTTCAGAATGAGCAGTTCTTC. Residues: CASRPSGRAFQNEQFF.

V is TRBV4-1 and J is TRBJ2-5; possibly TRBD1 for D (5 bases). Germline values: CDR1 MGHRA, CDR2 YSYEKL. The V gene lost 2 bases and the J gene lost 1 base, with 11 bases spanning the gap. The CDR3 consists of 15 residues. The chain's CDR3 is CASSQSTGIQETQYF. Here the CDR3 DNA reads TGCGCCAGCAGCCAATCAACAGGTATCCAAGAGACCCAGTACTTC.

The chain recombines TRBV5-1 with TRBJ2-7; TRBD1 matches 8 bases. This CDR3 contains 15 residues. With 2 bases clipped from V and 0 bases from J, the junction kept 4 bases outside the gene matches. CDR1 is SGHRS and CDR2 is YFSETQ in the germline V gene. The CDR3 reads CASSFLQGASYEQYF. DNA of the CDR3: TGCGCCAGCAGCTTCCTTCAGGGGGCCTCCTACGAGCAGTACTTC.

V and J are TRBV7-9 and TRBJ2-7; D is possibly TRBD1 (5 bases). This CDR3 has 12 amino acids. Trimming stripped 5 bases from V and 3 bases from J, with 8 bases between. Germline CDR1 reads SEHNR; CDR2 reads FQNEAQ (reference sequence). The CDR3 is CASSVDSYEQYV. In DNA form, the CDR3 reads TGTGCCAGCAGCGTCGACAGCTACGAGCAGTACGTC.

The chain couples TRBV27 to TRBJ2-1, with 11 bases aligning to TRBD2. CDR1 is MNHEY, CDR2 SMNVEV, per germline (reference sequence). V trimming: 5 bases; J trimming: 8 bases; junction bases outside the gene matches: 11. The CDR3 runs to 16 residues. The CDR3 spells CASSPSLAGVFDEQFF. CDR3 DNA: TGTGCCAGCAGTCCATCACTAGCGGGAGTGTTTGATGAGCAGTTCTTC.